Listed below are T cell receptor beta chains from one sample, sequenced in a study of Tregs in tolerant kidney transplant recipients. Generated by immunoSEQ multiplex PCR, the TCRdb table keeps only in-frame clones and is missing some. This sample carries over 50,000 clones, around 83% of them seen once, and the ten largest clones take around 5.5%. Sample: CD4+ T cells from blood. All receptors come from a human donor in good health. Both conserved end residues are part of each CDR3. Each record gives: CDR3 length, D gene, clone size, V gene, J gene, CDR3 DNA, CDR3 protein. A D gene is named only where the DNA matches it firmly. For some rows the clone size is stated as once, few or many, or as a class when expanded; others skip it.

cdr3_length: 17; d_call: TRBD2; clone_size: -; v_call: TRBV4-1; j_call: TRBJ2-5; cdr3_nt: TGCGCCAGCAGCCAAGTGGACATGGGACTAGCGGGAGAGACCCAGTACTTC; cdr3_aa: CASSQVDMGLAGETQYF
cdr3_length: 14; d_call: -; clone_size: -; v_call: TRBV5-4; j_call: TRBJ1-2; cdr3_nt: TGTGCCAGCAGCTTGGCCAGGGGAATGGATGGCTACACCTTC; cdr3_aa: CASSLARGMDGYTF
cdr3_length: 13; d_call: TRBD2; clone_size: -; v_call: TRBV5-4; j_call: TRBJ2-7; cdr3_nt: TGTGCCAGCCGGCTCGGGGGGGCCTACGAGCAGTACTTC; cdr3_aa: CASRLGGAYEQYF
cdr3_length: 15; d_call: -; clone_size: -; v_call: TRBV5-1; j_call: TRBJ2-2; cdr3_nt: TGCGCCAGCAGCTTGGTCGGAGGCGTGGCCGGGGAGCTGTTTTTT; cdr3_aa: CASSLVGGVAGELFF
cdr3_length: 14; d_call: -; clone_size: few; v_call: TRBV1; j_call: TRBJ1-1; cdr3_nt: TGCACCAGCAGCCAAGATCCCGGTGGCACTGAAGCTTTCTTT; cdr3_aa: CTSSQDPGGTEAFF
cdr3_length: 18; d_call: TRBD1; clone_size: -; v_call: TRBV5-1; j_call: TRBJ2-6; cdr3_nt: TGCGCCAGCAGCCGGTCGGGACAGCACAGCTCTGGGGCCAACGTCCTGACTTTC; cdr3_aa: CASSRSGQHSSGANVLTF
cdr3_length: 15; d_call: TRBD2; clone_size: -; v_call: TRBV6-5; j_call: TRBJ2-1; cdr3_nt: TGTGCCAGCCGTCCGGGACTAGGGGGTTTTGGTGAGCAGTTCTTC; cdr3_aa: CASRPGLGGFGEQFF
cdr3_length: 13; d_call: -; clone_size: -; v_call: TRBV18; j_call: TRBJ1-5; cdr3_nt: TGTGCCAGCTCACCTCTCAGGGGACCGCCCCAGCATTTT; cdr3_aa: CASSPLRGPPQHF
cdr3_length: 14; d_call: TRBD1; clone_size: once; v_call: TRBV5-6; j_call: TRBJ2-1; cdr3_nt: TGTGCCAGCAGAGGACAGGGGCGATACAATGAGCAGTTCTTC; cdr3_aa: CASRGQGRYNEQFF
cdr3_length: 18; d_call: TRBD2; clone_size: -; v_call: TRBV10-3; j_call: TRBJ2-7; cdr3_nt: TGTGCCATCAGAAAAGGGGGACGTAGCGGGAGTGGGGCCCACGAGCAGTACTTC; cdr3_aa: CAIRKGGRSGSGAHEQYF